This entry lists 9 T cell receptor beta chains sequenced from one sample in a study of blood T cells in healthy people across ages. Primers used in a second PCR of roughly 7 to 12 cycles were a sample-barcoded 5' primer and a J-beta primer mix. One entry per CDR3 protein, called by TCRdb with MiXCR from the 5' RACE reads. The table has about 1.4 million distinct CDR3 sequences, roughly 60% seen once; the top ten hold more than 6%. The sample taken for sequencing was blood. The receptors shown here come from a man between 18 and 29 years old in good health.

This chain joins TRBV25-1 and TRBJ2-1, with a weak D call TRBD1 (5 bases). Per germline, CDR1 MGHDK and CDR2 SYGVNS. CDR3 size: 14 residues. Trimming shortened V by 6 bases and J by 0 bases, and 9 bases separated the two germline ends. The CDR3 nucleotides are TGTGCCAGCAGCCACAGGAGCTCCTACAATGAGCAGTTCTTC. It codes for CASSHRSSYNEQFF.

V and J are TRBV7-8 and TRBJ2-7; 7 bases fit TRBD2. Germline lookup yields CDR1 SGHVS and CDR2 FQNEAQ. CDR3 length: 15 residues. V lost 5 bases and J lost 0; bases outside the gene matches: 7. The CDR3 DNA reads as TGTGCCAGCAGCATCCGGGACTATAGCTCCTACGAGCAGTACTTC. Translation: CASSIRDYSSYEQYF.

This clonotype was seen more than once but under ten times. The chain links TRBV10-3 to TRBJ1-6; D gene unclear. CDR3 length: 14 amino acids. V lost 2 bases to trimming and J lost 3 bases, with 5 bases between them. CDR1 is ENHRY, CDR2 SYGVKD, per germline. CDR3 amino acids: CAISERGYNSPLHF. CDR3 nucleotide sequence: TGTGCCATCAGTGAGAGAGGCTATAATTCACCCCTCCACTTT.

This clonotype appeared once. The V gene is TRBV6-6, the J gene TRBJ1-4; a weak D match, TRBD1 (6 bases). V lost 7 bases to trimming and J lost 5 bases, with 17 bases between them. The germline CDR1 and CDR2 sequences are MNHNY and SVGAGI (reference sequence). This CDR3 spans 15 amino acids. The CDR3: CASILTTGSNEKLFF. CDR3 coding DNA: TGTGCCAGCATTCTGACGACAGGATCGAATGAAAAACTGTTTTTT.

This chain uses TRBV20-1 with TRBJ2-4, with 10 bases identical to TRBD1. The J call may be wrong; the DNA end is better matched by TRBJ2-7. The germline gives CDR1 DFQATT, CDR2 SNEGSKA (reference sequence). This CDR3 has 16 residues. CDR3 region: CSASRLGQGGPYEQYF. The CDR3 region has the DNA TGCAGTGCTAGTAGGCTCGGACAGGGGGGGCCCTACGAGCAGTACTTC.

The V and J genes are TRBV11-2 and TRBJ2-1; 9 bases fit TRBD2. The CDR3 spans 17 residues. With 6 bases clipped from V and 4 bases from J, the junction kept 13 bases outside the gene matches. The germline CDR1 and CDR2 sequences are SGHAT and FQNNGV. In nucleotides, the CDR3 is TGTGCCAGCAGTTATACAGCGGGGGGAGGGTTTTACAATGAGCAGTTCTTC. It yields the protein CASSYTAGGGFYNEQFF.

This clonotype was observed a few times. CDR3 DNA sequence: TGCGCCAGCAGCCAAGATACCCCCGCAGGGGGTCTCCCTGGGGCCAACGTCCTGACTTTC. It codes for CASSQDTPAGGLPGANVLTF. The rearrangement joins TRBV4-1 to TRBJ2-6; 7 bases match TRBD1. This CDR3 contains 20 residues. Germline V gene sequence: CDR1 MGHRA, CDR2 YSYEKL. V shed 0 bases, J shed 2 bases, and the junction held 13 bases outside the gene matches.

CDR3 sequence: CSASTGRVNEQYF. CDR3 sequence (DNA): TGCAGTGCTTCGACAGGGAGGGTTAACGAGCAGTACTTC. The genes are TRBV20-1 and TRBJ2-4, with D perhaps being TRBD1 or TRBD2 (7 bases each). The J call may be incorrect, as the DNA end agrees better with TRBJ2-7. The germline gives CDR1 DFQATT, CDR2 SNEGSKA (reference sequence). The length of the CDR3 is 13 residues.

V gene TRBV7-2 combines with J gene TRBJ2-3; D unclear. The CDR3 has 15 amino acids. Trimming shortened V by 6 bases and J by 1 base, and 14 bases separated the two germline ends. CDR1 and CDR2 from the germline V gene are SGHTA and FQGNSA. CDR3 nucleotides: TGTGCCAGCAGACTTTTTAGGTTGGGCACAGATACGCAGTATTTT. Translation gives CASRLFRLGTDTQYF.